This entry describes one T cell receptor (beta chain). These data are taken from a study of molecular identifiers for immune sequencing clone quantification. One entry per CDR3 protein, called by TCRdb with MiXCR from the PCR reads. Seen here are tens of thousands of distinct CDR3 sequences, around 20% observed once, and the top ten hold approximately 1.1%. Per the germline V gene, CDR1 is LNHDA and CDR2 is SQIVND (reference sequence). Trimming cost V 1 base and J 0 bases, with 7 bases left between them. This CDR3 is 15 amino acids long. This TCR was recovered from a human donor in good health. Some libraries in this study had Jurkat cell RNA spiked in. V gene TRBV19 combines with J gene TRBJ2-1; a weak D match, TRBD2 (5 bases). The sequencing sample was made of naive CD8+ T cells from blood, with Jurkat cell RNA spiked in. The subset was: FACS-sorted CD8+CD4-CCR7+CD45RA+ naive T cells. The DNA for the CDR3 is TGTGCCAGTAGTATAGGTGACTACTCCTACAATGAGCAGTTCTTC. Amino acids: CASSIGDYSYNEQFF.